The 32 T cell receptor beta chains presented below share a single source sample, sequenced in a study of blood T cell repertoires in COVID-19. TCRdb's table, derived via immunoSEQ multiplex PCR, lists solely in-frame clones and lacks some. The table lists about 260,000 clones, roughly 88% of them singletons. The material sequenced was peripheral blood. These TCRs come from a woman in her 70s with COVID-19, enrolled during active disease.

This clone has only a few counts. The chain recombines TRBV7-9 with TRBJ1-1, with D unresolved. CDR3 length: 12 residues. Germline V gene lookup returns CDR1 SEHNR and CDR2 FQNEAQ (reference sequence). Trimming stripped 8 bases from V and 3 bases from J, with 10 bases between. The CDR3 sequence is CASRQAHTEAFF. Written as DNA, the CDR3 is TGTGCCAGCCGCCAGGCGCACACTGAAGCTTTCTTT.

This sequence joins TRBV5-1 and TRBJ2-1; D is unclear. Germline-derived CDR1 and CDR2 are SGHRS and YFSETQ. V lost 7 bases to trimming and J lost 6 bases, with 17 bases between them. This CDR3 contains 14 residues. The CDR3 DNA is TGCGCCAGCTCGTCCCGCTTGGCGGCCAATGAGCAGTTCTTC. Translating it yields CASSSRLAANEQFF.

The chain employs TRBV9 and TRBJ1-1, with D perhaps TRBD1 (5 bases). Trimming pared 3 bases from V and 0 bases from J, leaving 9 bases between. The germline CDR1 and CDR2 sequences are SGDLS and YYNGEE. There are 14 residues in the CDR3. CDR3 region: CASSGAGLNTEAFF. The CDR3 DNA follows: TGTGCCAGCAGCGGTGCAGGGTTGAACACTGAAGCTTTCTTT. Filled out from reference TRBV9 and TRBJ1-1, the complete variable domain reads DSGVTQTPKHLITATGQRVTLRCSPRSGDLSVYWYQQSLDQGLQFLIQYYNGEERAKGNILERFSAQQFPDLHSELNLSSLELGDSALYFCASSGAGLNTEAFFGQGTRLTVV.

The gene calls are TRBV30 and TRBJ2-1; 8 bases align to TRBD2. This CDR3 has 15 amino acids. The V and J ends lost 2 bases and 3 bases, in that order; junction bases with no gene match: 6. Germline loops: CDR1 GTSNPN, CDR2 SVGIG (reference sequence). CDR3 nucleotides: TGTGCCTGGAGTCCGCTAGCGGGCCTCTACAATGAGCAGTTCTTC. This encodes CAWSPLAGLYNEQFF.

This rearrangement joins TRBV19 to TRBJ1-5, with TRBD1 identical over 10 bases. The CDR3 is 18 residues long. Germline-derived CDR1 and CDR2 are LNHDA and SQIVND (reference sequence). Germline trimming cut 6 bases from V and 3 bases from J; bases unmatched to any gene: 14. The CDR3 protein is CASRGYAYGTGDNQPQHF. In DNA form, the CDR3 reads TGTGCCAGTAGAGGTTACGCTTATGGGACAGGGGACAATCAGCCCCAGCATTTT.

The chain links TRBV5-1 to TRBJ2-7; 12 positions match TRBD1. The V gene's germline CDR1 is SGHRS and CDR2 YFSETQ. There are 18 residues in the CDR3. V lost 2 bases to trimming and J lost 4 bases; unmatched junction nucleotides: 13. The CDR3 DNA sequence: TGCGCCAGCAGCTTAGGTTTGTTGTTGGGACAGGGGGCATACGAGCAGTACTTC. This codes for CASSLGLLLGQGAYEQYF.

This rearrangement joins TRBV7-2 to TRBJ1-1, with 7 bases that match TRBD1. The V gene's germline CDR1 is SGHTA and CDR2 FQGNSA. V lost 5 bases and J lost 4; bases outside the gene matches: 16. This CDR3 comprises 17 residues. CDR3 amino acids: CASSARTGLWGSTEAFF. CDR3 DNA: TGTGCCAGCAGCGCAAGGACAGGCCTTTGGGGGAGCACTGAAGCTTTCTTT.

The CDR3 region is CASSLGTPNSYEQYF. The CDR3 nucleotides read TGTGCCAGCAGCCTAGGGACACCCAACTCCTACGAGCAGTACTTC. This chain joins TRBV14 and TRBJ2-7, with D perhaps TRBD1 (6 bases). The V and J ends lost 4 bases and 0 bases respectively, with 13 bases between them. The CDR3 contains 15 residues. Per the germline V gene, CDR1 is SGHDN and CDR2 is FVKESK.

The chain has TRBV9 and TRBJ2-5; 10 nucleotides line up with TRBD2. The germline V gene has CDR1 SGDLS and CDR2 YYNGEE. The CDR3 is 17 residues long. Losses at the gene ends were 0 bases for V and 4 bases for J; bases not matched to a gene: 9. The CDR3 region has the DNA TGTGCCAGCAGCGTAGGCAGTAGCGGGAGGTTTGGAGAGACCCAGTACTTC. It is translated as CASSVGSSGRFGETQYF.

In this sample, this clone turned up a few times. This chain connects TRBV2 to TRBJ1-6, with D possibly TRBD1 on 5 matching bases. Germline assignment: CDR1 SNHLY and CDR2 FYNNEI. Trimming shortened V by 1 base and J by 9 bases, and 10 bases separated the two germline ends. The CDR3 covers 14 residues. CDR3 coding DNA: TGTGCCAGCAGTGAAGAGGCAGGGATTTCACCCCTCCACTTT. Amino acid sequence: CASSEEAGISPLHF.

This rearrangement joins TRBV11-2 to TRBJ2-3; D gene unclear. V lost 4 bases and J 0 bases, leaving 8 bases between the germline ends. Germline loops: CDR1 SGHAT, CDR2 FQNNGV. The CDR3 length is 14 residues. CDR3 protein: CASSSSFSTDTQYF. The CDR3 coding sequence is TGTGCCAGCAGCTCGTCCTTTAGCACAGATACGCAGTATTTT.

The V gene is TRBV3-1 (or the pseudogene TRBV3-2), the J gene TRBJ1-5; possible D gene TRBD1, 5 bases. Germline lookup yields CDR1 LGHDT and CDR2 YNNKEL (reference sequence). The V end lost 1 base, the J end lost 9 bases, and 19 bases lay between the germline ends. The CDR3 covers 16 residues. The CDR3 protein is CASSQALGSGGSPQHF. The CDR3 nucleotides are TGTGCCAGCAGCCAAGCTCTCGGCAGCGGGGGGTCGCCCCAGCATTTT.

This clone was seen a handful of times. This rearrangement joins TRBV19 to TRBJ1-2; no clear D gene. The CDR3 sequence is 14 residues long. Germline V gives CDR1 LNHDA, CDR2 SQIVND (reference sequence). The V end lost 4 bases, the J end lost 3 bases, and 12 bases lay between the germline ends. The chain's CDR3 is CASSTGQRHYGYTF. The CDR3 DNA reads TGTGCCAGTAGTACTGGGCAGAGACACTATGGCTACACCTTC.

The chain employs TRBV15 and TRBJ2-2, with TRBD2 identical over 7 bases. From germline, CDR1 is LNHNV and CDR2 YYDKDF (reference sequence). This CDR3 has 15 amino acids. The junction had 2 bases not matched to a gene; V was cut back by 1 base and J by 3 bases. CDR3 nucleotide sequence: TGTGCCACCAGCAGAGGCGGGAGTCACACCGGGGAGCTGTTTTTT. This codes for CATSRGGSHTGELFF. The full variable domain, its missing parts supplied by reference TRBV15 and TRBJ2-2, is DAMVIQNPRYQVTQFGKPVTLSCSQTLNHNVMYWYQQKSSQAPKLLFHYYDKDFNNEADTPDNFQSRRPNTSFCFLDIRSPGLGDTAMYLCATSRGGSHTGELFFGEGSRLTVL.

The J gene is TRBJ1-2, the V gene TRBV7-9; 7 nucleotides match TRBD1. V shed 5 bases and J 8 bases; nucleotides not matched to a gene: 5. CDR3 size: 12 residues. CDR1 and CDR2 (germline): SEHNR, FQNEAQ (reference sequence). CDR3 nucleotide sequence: TGTGCCAGCAGCCCACAGGGGAACGGCTACACCTTC. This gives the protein CASSPQGNGYTF. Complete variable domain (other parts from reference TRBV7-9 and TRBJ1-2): DTGVSQNPRHKITKRGQNVTFRCDPISEHNRLYWYRQTLGQGPEFLTYFQNEAQLEKSRLLSDRFSAERPKGSFSTLEIQRTEQGDSAMYLCASSPQGNGYTFGSGTRLTVV.

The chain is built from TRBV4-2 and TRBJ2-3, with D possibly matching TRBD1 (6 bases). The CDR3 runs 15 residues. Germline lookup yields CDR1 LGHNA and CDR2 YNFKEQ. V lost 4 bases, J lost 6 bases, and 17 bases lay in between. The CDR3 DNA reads TGTGCCAGCAGCCTACAGCGAAACAGGGCCGATACGCAGTATTTT. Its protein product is CASSLQRNRADTQYF.

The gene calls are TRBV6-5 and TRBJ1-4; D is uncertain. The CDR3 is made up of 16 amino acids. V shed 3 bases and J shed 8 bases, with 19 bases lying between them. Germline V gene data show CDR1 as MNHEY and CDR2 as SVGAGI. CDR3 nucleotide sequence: TGTGCCAGCAGTTATGGGGTGGTCAAGGGAGAGGAAAAACTGTTTTTT. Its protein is CASSYGVVKGEEKLFF.

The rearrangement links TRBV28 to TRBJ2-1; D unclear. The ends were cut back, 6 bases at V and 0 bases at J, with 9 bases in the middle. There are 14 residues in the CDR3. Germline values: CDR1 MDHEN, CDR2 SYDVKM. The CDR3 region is CASRGDYSYNEQFF. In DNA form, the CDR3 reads TGTGCCAGCAGGGGCGATTACTCCTACAATGAGCAGTTCTTC.

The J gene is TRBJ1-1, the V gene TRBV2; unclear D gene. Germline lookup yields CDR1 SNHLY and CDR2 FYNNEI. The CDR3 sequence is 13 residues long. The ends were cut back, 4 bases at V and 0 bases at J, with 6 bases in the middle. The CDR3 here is CASSGQMNTEAFF. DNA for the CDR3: TGTGCCAGCAGTGGGCAGATGAACACTGAAGCTTTCTTT.

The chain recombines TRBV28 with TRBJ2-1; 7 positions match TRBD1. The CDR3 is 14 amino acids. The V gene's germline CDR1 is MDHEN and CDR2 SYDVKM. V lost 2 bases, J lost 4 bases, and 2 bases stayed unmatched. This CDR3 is CASSLTGQYNEQFF. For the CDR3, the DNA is TGTGCCAGCAGTTTAACGGGACAGTACAATGAGCAGTTCTTC.

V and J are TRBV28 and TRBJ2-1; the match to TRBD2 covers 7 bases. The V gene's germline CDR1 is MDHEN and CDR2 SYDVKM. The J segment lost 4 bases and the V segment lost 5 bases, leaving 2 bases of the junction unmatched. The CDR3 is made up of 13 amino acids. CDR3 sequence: CASSGGGYNEQFF. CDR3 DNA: TGTGCCAGCAGTGGGGGGGGATACAATGAGCAGTTCTTC.

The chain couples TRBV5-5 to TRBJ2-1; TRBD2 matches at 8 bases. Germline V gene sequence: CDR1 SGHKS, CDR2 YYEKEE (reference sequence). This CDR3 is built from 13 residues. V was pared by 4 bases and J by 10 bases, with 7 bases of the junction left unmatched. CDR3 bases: TGTGCCAGCAGCGTTGGGACTAGTACCGAGCAGTTCTTC. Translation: CASSVGTSTEQFF.

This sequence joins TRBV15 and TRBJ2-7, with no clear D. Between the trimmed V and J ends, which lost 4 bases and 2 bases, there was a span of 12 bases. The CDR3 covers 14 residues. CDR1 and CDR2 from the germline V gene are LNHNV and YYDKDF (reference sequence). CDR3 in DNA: TGTGCCACCAGCAAATCACACAGCCCCTACGAGCAGTACTTC. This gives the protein CATSKSHSPYEQYF.

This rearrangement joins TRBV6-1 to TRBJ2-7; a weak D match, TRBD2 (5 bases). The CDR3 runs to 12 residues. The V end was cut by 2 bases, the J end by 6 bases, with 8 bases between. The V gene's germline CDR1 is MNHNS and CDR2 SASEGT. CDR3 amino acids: CASSETGFEQYF. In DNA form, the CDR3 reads TGTGCCAGCAGTGAAACGGGGTTCGAGCAGTACTTC.

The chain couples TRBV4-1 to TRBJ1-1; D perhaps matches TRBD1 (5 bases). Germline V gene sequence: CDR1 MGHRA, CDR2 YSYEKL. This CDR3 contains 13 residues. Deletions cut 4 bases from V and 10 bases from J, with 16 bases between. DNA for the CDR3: TGCGCCAGCAGCCCCAGGGCGGGATCTGCAGCTTTCTTT. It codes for CASSPRAGSAAFF.

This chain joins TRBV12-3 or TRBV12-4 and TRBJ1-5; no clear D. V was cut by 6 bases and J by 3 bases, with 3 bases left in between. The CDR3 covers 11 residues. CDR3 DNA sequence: TGTGCCAGCAGCAACAATCAGCCCCAGCATTTT. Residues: CASSNNQPQHF.

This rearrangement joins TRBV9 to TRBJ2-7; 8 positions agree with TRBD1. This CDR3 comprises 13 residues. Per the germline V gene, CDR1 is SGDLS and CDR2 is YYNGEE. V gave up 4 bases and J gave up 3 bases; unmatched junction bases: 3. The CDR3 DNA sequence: TGTGCCAGCAGCAAACAGGGGGGCTACGAGCAGTACTTC. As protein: CASSKQGGYEQYF. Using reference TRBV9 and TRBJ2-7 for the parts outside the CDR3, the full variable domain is DSGVTQTPKHLITATGQRVTLRCSPRSGDLSVYWYQQSLDQGLQFLIQYYNGEERAKGNILERFSAQQFPDLHSELNLSSLELGDSALYFCASSKQGGYEQYFGPGTRLTVT.

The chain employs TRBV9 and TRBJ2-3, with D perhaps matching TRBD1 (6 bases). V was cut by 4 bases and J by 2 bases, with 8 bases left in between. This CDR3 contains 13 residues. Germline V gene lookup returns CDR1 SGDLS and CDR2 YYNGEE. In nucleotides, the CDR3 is TGTGCCAGCAGCCAGGGGTTCACAGATACGCAGTATTTT. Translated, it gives CASSQGFTDTQYF.

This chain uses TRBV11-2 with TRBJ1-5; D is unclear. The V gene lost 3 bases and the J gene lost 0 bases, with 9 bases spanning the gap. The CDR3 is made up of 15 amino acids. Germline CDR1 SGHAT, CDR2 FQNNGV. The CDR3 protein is CASSFNSLSNQPQHF. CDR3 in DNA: TGTGCCAGCAGCTTCAACAGCCTTAGCAATCAGCCCCAGCATTTT.

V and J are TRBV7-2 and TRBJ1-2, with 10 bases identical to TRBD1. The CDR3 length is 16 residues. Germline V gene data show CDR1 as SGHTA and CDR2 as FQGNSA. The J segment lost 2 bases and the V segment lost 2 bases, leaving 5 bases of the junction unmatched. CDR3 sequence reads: CASSLPPGQGNYGYTF. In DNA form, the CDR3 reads TGTGCCAGCAGCTTACCCCCGGGACAGGGGAACTATGGCTACACCTTC.

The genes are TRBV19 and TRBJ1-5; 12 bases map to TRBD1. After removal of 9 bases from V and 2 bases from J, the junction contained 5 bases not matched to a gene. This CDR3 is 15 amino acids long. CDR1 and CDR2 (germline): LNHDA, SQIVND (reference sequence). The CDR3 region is CASGGTGGGNQPQHF. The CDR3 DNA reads TGTGCCAGCGGCGGGACAGGGGGCGGCAATCAGCCCCAGCATTTT.

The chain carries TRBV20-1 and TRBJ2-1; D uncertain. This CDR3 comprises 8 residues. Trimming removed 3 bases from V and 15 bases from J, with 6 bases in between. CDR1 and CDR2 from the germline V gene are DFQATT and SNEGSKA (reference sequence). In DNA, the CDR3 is TGCAGTGCTAGTTCCGGGTTCTTC. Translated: CSASSGFF.